Following are 15 T cell receptor beta chains from one sample sequenced in a study of cytomegalovirus exposure and HLA in healthy donors. Researchers ran the PCR with 60 Vbeta and 13 Jbeta primers. Some clones are missing from TCRdb's copy, which holds only in-frame ones; the method was immunoSEQ multiplex PCR. The sample consists of over 150,000 clones, 75% to 85% of them appearing once. Material for sequencing was PBMCs. These receptors came from a girl aged 2-10 years in good health and CMV-seropositive.

This chain uses TRBV15 with TRBJ1-1, with D unresolved. Germline CDR1 LNHNV, CDR2 YYDKDF (reference sequence). The ends were cut back, 5 bases at V and 2 bases at J, with 9 bases in the middle. This CDR3 is 13 amino acids long. CDR3 residues: CATSPGLNTEAFF. Here the CDR3 DNA reads TGTGCCACCAGCCCTGGTCTAAACACTGAAGCTTTCTTT.

The V call is TRBV7-3, the J call TRBJ2-5; no reliable D call. Germline CDR1 reads SGHTA; CDR2 reads FQGTGA. This CDR3 region has 13 residues. V was shortened by 5 bases and J by 5 bases, with 12 bases between the two germline ends. This chain's CDR3 is CASSPRPVETQYF. CDR3 nucleotide sequence: TGTGCCAGCAGCCCCAGGCCGGTGGAGACCCAGTACTTC.

The gene calls are TRBV29-1 and TRBJ1-2; 8 nucleotides align to TRBD1. Looked up from germline, CDR1 is SQVTM and CDR2 is ANQGSEA. The CDR3 spans 14 residues. After removal of 6 bases from V and 0 bases from J, the junction contained 6 bases not matched to a gene. In DNA, the CDR3 is TGCAGCGTCTTGGACAGGGAGGCTAACTATGGCTACACCTTC. Translating gives CSVLDREANYGYTF. Complete variable domain (other parts from reference TRBV29-1 and TRBJ1-2): SAVISQKPSRDICQRGTSLTIQCQVDSQVTMMFWYRQQPGQSLTLIATANQGSEATYESGFVIDKFPISRPNLTFSTLTVSNMSPEDSSIYLCSVLDREANYGYTFGSGTRLTVV.

J is TRBJ2-1 and V is TRBV11-2; 10 bases map to TRBD1. The germline CDR1 and CDR2 sequences are SGHAT and FQNNGV. This CDR3 has 15 amino acids. The ends lost 3 bases at V and 8 bases at J; junction bases unmatched: 7. The DNA of the CDR3 is TGTGCCAGCAGCTTCCGGGACAGGGGTTTTGATGAGCAGTTCTTC. Translation gives CASSFRDRGFDEQFF.

The chain employs TRBV7-6 and TRBJ1-2, with TRBD1 identical over 7 bases. Germline values: CDR1 SGHVS, CDR2 FNYEAQ. The ends lost 1 base at V and 4 bases at J; junction bases unmatched: 0. The CDR3 contains 13 residues. DNA for the CDR3: TGTGCCAGCAGCTTAGGACAGGGCTATGGCTACACCTTC. Protein: CASSLGQGYGYTF.

This clone was found once. The genes are TRBV21-1 and TRBJ2-7; the D call of TRBD2 is as the table states it, not checked on the DNA. TRBV21-1 corresponds to a pseudogene. The CDR3 sequence is 13 residues long. This chain's CDR3 is CASNTRKPYEQYF. DNA for the CDR3: TGTGCCAGTAATACCCGAAAGCCCTACGAGCAGTACTTC.

The J gene is TRBJ1-3, the V gene TRBV4-1; the match to TRBD1 covers 9 bases. Unmatched junction bases numbered 14, after V lost 3 bases and J lost 8 bases. From germline, CDR1 is MGHRA and CDR2 YSYEKL. This CDR3 region has 17 residues. The CDR3 DNA reads as TGCGCCAGCAGCCAGAGAGCCTTGGGACAGGGAGAAGACACCATATATTTT. This translates into CASSQRALGQGEDTIYF.

The rearrangement joins TRBV5-4 to TRBJ1-1, with D uncertain. The V end was cut by 2 bases, the J end by 1 base, with 9 bases between. The CDR3 runs to 14 residues. From germline, CDR1 is SGHNT and CDR2 YYREEE (reference sequence). The CDR3, as DNA: TGTGCCAGCAGCTTAGAAACTGCGAACACTGAAGCTTTCTTT. Its protein is CASSLETANTEAFF. Drawing the rest from reference TRBV5-4 and TRBJ1-1, the complete variable domain is ETGVTQSPTHLIKTRGQQVTLRCSSQSGHNTVSWYQQALGQGPQFIFQYYREEENGRGNFPPRFSGLQFPNYSSELNVNALELDDSALYLCASSLETANTEAFFGQGTRLTVV.

The chain links TRBV27 to TRBJ1-2, with 8 bases aligning to TRBD1. CDR3 length: 13 amino acids. Germline CDR1 is MNHEY and CDR2 is SMNVEV (reference sequence). V lost 5 bases, J lost 7 bases, and 6 bases stayed unmatched. The CDR3: CASSPQGAIGYTF. The CDR3 DNA is TGTGCCAGCAGTCCCCAGGGGGCAATTGGCTACACCTTC.

The chain recombines TRBV30 with TRBJ1-1, with TRBD1 identical over 7 bases. Germline lookup yields CDR1 GTSNPN and CDR2 SVGIG (reference sequence). V dropped 6 bases and J dropped 7; count of bases not matched to a gene: 17. The CDR3 totals 15 residues. The CDR3 DNA is TGTGCCTGCCAGAACAGGGGCCCCGTGGAAGATGAAGCTTTCTTT. Translation: CACQNRGPVEDEAFF.

The chain links TRBV28 to TRBJ2-3, with D perhaps matching TRBD1 (5 bases). CDR3 size: 12 residues. Trimming stripped 6 bases from V and 6 bases from J, with 10 bases between. The V gene's germline CDR1 is MDHEN and CDR2 SYDVKM. CDR3: CASSWGYDTQYF. The DNA of the CDR3 is TGTGCCAGCAGCTGGGGCTACGATACGCAGTATTTT.

The chain uses TRBV6-5 and TRBJ2-4; D unclear. V lost 6 bases and J 1 base, leaving 10 bases between the germline ends. CDR1 and CDR2 from the germline V gene are MNHEY and SVGAGI. CDR3 size: 14 residues. The CDR3 is CASSEAPAKNIQYF. The CDR3 DNA reads TGTGCCAGCAGCGAAGCTCCCGCCAAAAACATTCAGTACTTC.

The chain has TRBV4-1 and TRBJ2-1, with 12 bases identical to TRBD2. Germline-derived CDR1 and CDR2 are MGHRA and YSYEKL. The V gene end was trimmed by 1 base and the J gene end by 7 bases; junction bases not matched to a gene: 2. The CDR3 length is 15 residues. CDR3 amino acids: CASSQGLAGVNEQFF. The CDR3 DNA reads TGCGCCAGCAGCCAAGGACTAGCGGGAGTTAATGAGCAGTTCTTC.

This chain uses TRBV19 with TRBJ1-2; D gene unclear. Germline V gene lookup returns CDR1 LNHDA and CDR2 SQIVND (reference sequence). The V end lost 3 bases, the J end lost 0 bases, and 8 bases lay between the germline ends. The CDR3 contains 14 residues. The CDR3 reads CASSMRPSNYGYTF. CDR3 nucleotides: TGTGCCAGTAGTATGAGGCCCTCTAACTATGGCTACACCTTC. Looking up the rest from reference TRBV19 and TRBJ1-2 gives the full variable domain: DGGITQSPKYLFRKEGQNVTLSCEQNLNHDAMYWYRQDPGQGLRLIYYSQIVNDFQKGDIAEGYSVSREKKESFPLTVTSAQKNPTAFYLCASSMRPSNYGYTFGSGTRLTVV.

The J gene is TRBJ2-1, the V gene TRBV4-1; 8 bases agree with TRBD2. The V gene's germline CDR1 is MGHRA and CDR2 YSYEKL. The CDR3 is 15 amino acids. The V and J ends lost 4 bases and 5 bases, in that order; junction bases with no gene match: 7. The CDR3 nucleotides are TGCGCCAGCAGCCCGCGACTAGCGTCGGACAATGAGCAGTTCTTC. Its translation: CASSPRLASDNEQFF.